Each of the 28 T cell receptor beta chains below was sequenced from the same sample in a study of identical twins. TCRdb re-called the 5' RACE reads with MiXCR, one entry per CDR3 protein. The sample gives approximately 600,000 distinct CDR3 sequences, more than 9% of which show up once; under 3.5% is in the top ten. These sequences were also reported in another study, on yellow fever vaccine responses in identical twins.

Sequencing was done on a sample of PBMCs. The receptor set was obtained from a woman aged 18-29 years in good health.

This clonotype turned up a few times. The chain couples TRBV5-6 to TRBJ2-1; 8 bases agree with TRBD1. The germline V gene has CDR1 SGHDT and CDR2 YYEEEE. The CDR3 is 15 residues long. J was trimmed by 9 bases and V by 3 bases; bases with no gene match: 11. Here the CDR3 DNA reads TGTGCCAGCAGCTCCCGGGACAGGTTATTGGGTGAGCAGTTCTTC. Its translation: CASSSRDRLLGEQFF.

At least ten counts were recorded for this clonotype. This chain joins TRBV12-3 or TRBV12-4 and TRBJ2-2, with 10 positions matching TRBD2. V trimming: 5 bases; J trimming: 0 bases; junction bases outside the gene matches: 3. The CDR3 totals 16 residues. CDR3 nucleotides: TGTGCCAGCAGTCGGACTAGCGGTGCGAACACCGGGGAGCTGTTTTTT. It yields the protein CASSRTSGANTGELFF.

The chain recombines TRBV3-1 with TRBJ2-1; tentative D call: TRBD2 (6 bases). The germline CDR1 and CDR2 sequences are LGHDT and YNNKEL (reference sequence). The CDR3 totals 14 residues. The V and J ends lost 3 bases and 7 bases respectively, with 13 bases between them. The chain's CDR3 is CASSHFGGLNEQFF. CDR3 nucleotides: TGTGCCAGCAGCCATTTTGGGGGGTTGAATGAGCAGTTCTTC.

This clonotype turned up a few times. The chain links TRBV19 to TRBJ2-5; the D call may be TRBD1 or TRBD2 (6 bases each). Germline V gene lookup returns CDR1 LNHDA and CDR2 SQIVND (reference sequence). The CDR3 covers 15 residues. V was pared by 6 bases and J by 5 bases, with 19 bases between. In DNA, the CDR3 is TGTGCCAGTAGCGACATAGGGGGGTTTCAGGAGACCCAGTACTTC. This codes for CASSDIGGFQETQYF.

This chain connects TRBV7-2 to TRBJ2-7; D might be TRBD2 (6 bases). CDR3 length equals 15 residues. Germline lookup yields CDR1 SGHTA and CDR2 FQGNSA. The V and J ends lost 7 bases and 0 bases respectively, with 16 bases between them. The CDR3 DNA is TGTGCCAGCAATTTTACCGGGACTTCCTCCTACGAGCAGTACTTC. Translated: CASNFTGTSSYEQYF.

The sample holds many counts of this clonotype. This rearrangement joins TRBV28 to TRBJ1-4, with D possibly TRBD1 on 5 matching bases. Trimming took off 8 bases at V and 1 base at J, with 14 bases between the two ends. Germline V gives CDR1 MDHEN, CDR2 SYDVKM. The CDR3 spans 15 residues. CDR3 in amino acids: CASRGRKGTNEKLFF. CDR3 sequence (DNA): TGTGCCAGCCGGGGGAGGAAAGGAACTAATGAAAAACTGTTTTTT.

CDR3 residues: CASSQDAQGYEQYF. CDR3 bases: TGTGCCAGCAGCCAAGATGCCCAGGGGTACGAGCAGTACTTC. The rearrangement links TRBV4-2 to TRBJ2-7; TRBD1 is a possible D gene (6 bases). The CDR3 spans 14 residues. The ends were cut back, 0 bases at V and 4 bases at J, with 10 bases in the middle. The V gene's germline CDR1 is LGHNA and CDR2 YNFKEQ.

This clonotype came up a few times. The J gene is TRBJ1-6, the V gene TRBV12-3 or TRBV12-4; 10 nucleotides match TRBD1. The V gene end was trimmed by 5 bases and the J gene end by 9 bases; junction bases not matched to a gene: 4. The CDR3 contains 14 residues. As DNA, the CDR3 is TGTGCCAGCAGTCCCGGGACAGGGGCTTCACCCCTCCACTTT. Translation: CASSPGTGASPLHF.

In its sample, this clonotype was seen many times. This chain uses TRBV29-1 with TRBJ2-2, with 10 bases matching TRBD1. The CDR3 contains 14 residues. J was trimmed by 6 bases and V by 5 bases; bases with no gene match: 6. In germline, CDR1 is SQVTM, CDR2 ANQGSEA. CDR3 coding DNA: TGCAGCGTTCAACCGGGACAGGGGTCCGGGGAGCTGTTTTTT. Encoded protein: CSVQPGQGSGELFF.

This chain uses TRBV27 with TRBJ2-1; 7 bases line up with TRBD1. The V gene's germline CDR1 is MNHEY and CDR2 SMNVEV (reference sequence). The CDR3 is 14 residues long. The J segment lost 6 bases and the V segment lost 5 bases, leaving 7 bases of the junction unmatched. CDR3 sequence reads: CASSSTGVTNEQFF. The CDR3 DNA is TGTGCCAGCAGTAGTACAGGGGTCACCAATGAGCAGTTCTTC.

This clonotype was counted between two and nine times. The chain uses TRBV12-3 or TRBV12-4 and TRBJ2-1; D remains ambiguous. The CDR3 covers 13 residues. V lost 4 bases and J lost 1, with 5 bases in between. The CDR3 protein is CASSSESYNEQFF. The CDR3 DNA reads TGTGCCAGCAGTTCGGAGTCCTACAATGAGCAGTTCTTC.

This clonotype was detected only a few times. CDR3 residues: CASSPRQGRSSPLHF. As DNA, the CDR3 is TGTGCCAGCAGTCCGAGACAGGGCCGCAGTTCACCCCTCCACTTT. The rearrangement uses TRBV27 and TRBJ1-6; 7 bases match TRBD1. This CDR3 contains 15 residues. CDR1 and CDR2 from the germline V gene are MNHEY and SMNVEV (reference sequence). J lost 9 bases, V lost 5 bases, and 10 bases had no gene match.

This clonotype came up a few times. The genes are TRBV29-1 and TRBJ2-7, with D tentatively TRBD1 (6 bases). The germline V gene encodes CDR1 SQVTM and CDR2 ANQGSEA. Trimming removed 0 bases at V and 7 bases at J, with 22 bases between. The CDR3 runs to 16 residues. CDR3 loop: CSVEDLKETGRREQYF. CDR3 nucleotides: TGCAGCGTTGAAGATCTAAAAGAGACAGGTAGGAGGGAGCAGTACTTC.

There are a few counts of this clonotype. The chain carries TRBV27 and TRBJ2-7; 8 bases align to TRBD2. The CDR3 is 15 residues long. Germline CDR1 is MNHEY and CDR2 is SMNVEV (reference sequence). V dropped 3 bases and J dropped 2; count of bases not matched to a gene: 6. This CDR3 is CASSFAPGLAYEQYF. CDR3 bases: TGTGCCAGCAGTTTCGCCCCGGGACTAGCCTACGAGCAGTACTTC.

The genes are TRBV7-2 and TRBJ2-3, with 13 bases identical to TRBD2. CDR3 length: 15 residues. Germline-derived CDR1 and CDR2 are SGHTA and FQGNSA. Unmatched junction bases numbered 10, after V lost 5 bases and J lost 11 bases. CDR3 protein: CASSLGLAGEGKQYF. For the CDR3, the DNA is TGTGCCAGCAGCCTCGGACTAGCGGGAGAGGGTAAGCAGTATTTT.

This clonotype was counted between two and nine times. V is TRBV28 and J is TRBJ2-5, with 14 bases aligning to TRBD2. The germline gives CDR1 MDHEN, CDR2 SYDVKM. This CDR3 comprises 18 residues. V was clipped by 7 bases and J by 2 bases; unmatched bases: 12. The CDR3 DNA sequence: TGTGCCAGCACCTCCCCTGGGACTAGCGGGAGAGAACAAGAGACCCAGTACTTC. Amino acid sequence: CASTSPGTSGREQETQYF.

This clonotype was seen many times. The CDR3 coding sequence is TGTGCCATCAGTCCTAGCGGGGCGAACACCGGGGAGCTGTTTTTT. It codes for CAISPSGANTGELFF. The chain combines TRBV10-3 with TRBJ2-2; 9 bases map to TRBD2. V trimming: 5 bases; J trimming: 0 bases; junction bases outside the gene matches: 1. The CDR3 extends over 15 amino acids. Germline V gene data show CDR1 as ENHRY and CDR2 as SYGVKD.

This clonotype was observed a handful of times. The chain uses TRBV7-2 and TRBJ1-4; a possible D gene is TRBD1 (5 bases). CDR3 length: 16 amino acids. V lost 2 bases, J lost 8 bases, and 18 bases lay in between. Germline CDR1 and CDR2: SGHTA and FQGNSA. As DNA, the CDR3 is TGTGCCAGCAGCTTAACATCCGGGACCGATGGGGAAAAACTGTTTTTT. Encoded protein: CASSLTSGTDGEKLFF.

The chain couples TRBV6-1 to TRBJ2-1; D may be TRBD1 or TRBD2 (5 bases each). This CDR3 region has 13 residues. V lost 5 bases and J 6 bases, leaving 11 bases between the germline ends. In germline, CDR1 is MNHNS, CDR2 SASEGT. CDR3 bases: TGTGCCAGCAGTACCGGGACCCTCAATGAGCAGTTCTTC. Translation: CASSTGTLNEQFF.

The rearrangement uses TRBV6-4 and TRBJ1-2; D call uncertain. This CDR3 has 13 amino acids. From germline, CDR1 is MRHNA and CDR2 SNTAGT. The germline V and J ends were trimmed by 5 bases and 0 bases, with 7 bases remaining between them. In nucleotides, the CDR3 is TGTGCCAGCAGTCCAGATCCTAACTATGGCTACACCTTC. It yields the protein CASSPDPNYGYTF.

This clonotype has ten or more counts. The V gene is TRBV27, the J gene TRBJ2-7, with D possibly matching TRBD1 (6 bases). V gave up 3 bases and J gave up 1 base, with 10 bases separating them. Germline-derived CDR1 and CDR2 are MNHEY and SMNVEV (reference sequence). The CDR3 extends over 14 amino acids. As DNA, the CDR3 is TGTGCCAGCAGTTTCCCGGGACAATCCTACGAGCAGTACTTC. Translating it yields CASSFPGQSYEQYF.

The sample holds a few counts of this clonotype. V and J are TRBV20-1 and TRBJ2-7; TRBD1 matches at 9 bases. Germline V gives CDR1 DFQATT, CDR2 SNEGSKA (reference sequence). The CDR3 spans 12 residues. V dropped 5 bases and J dropped 3; count of bases not matched to a gene: 2. CDR3 protein: CSAGTGNYEQYF. The CDR3 coding sequence is TGCAGTGCTGGGACAGGGAACTACGAGCAGTACTTC.

This clonotype was detected ten times or more. The chain carries TRBV12-3 or TRBV12-4 and TRBJ2-1; 8 bases match TRBD2. The CDR3 has 15 amino acids. The junction had 7 bases not matched to a gene; V was cut back by 4 bases and J by 5 bases. CDR3 bases: TGTGCCAGCAGTTCACTGAGCGGGGGCCACAATGAGCAGTTCTTC. It translates to CASSSLSGGHNEQFF.

This rearrangement joins TRBV29-1 to TRBJ2-7, with TRBD1 matching over 11 bases. Germline V CDR1 and CDR2: SQVTM, ANQGSEA. The CDR3 sequence is 13 residues long. V was pared by 2 bases and J by 6 bases, with 3 bases of the junction left unmatched. Written as DNA, the CDR3 is TGCAGCGTTGAACGGACAGGGGGCGCCGAGCAGTACTTC. Protein: CSVERTGGAEQYF.

This clonotype has more than one count but fewer than ten. The chain recombines TRBV6-5 with TRBJ2-2; D is uncertain. The CDR3 consists of 15 residues. V was clipped by 1 base and J by 0 bases, with 6 bases between them. Germline V gene data show CDR1 as MNHEY and CDR2 as SVGAGI. In DNA form, the CDR3 reads TGTGCCAGCAGTTACTTTGCGGCGAACACCGGGGAGCTGTTTTTT. Translated: CASSYFAANTGELFF.

A few counts support this clonotype. The genes are TRBV7-8 and TRBJ2-1; 7 nucleotides agree with TRBD2. Germline V CDR1 and CDR2: SGHVS, FQNEAQ. This CDR3 has 17 amino acids. J lost 0 bases, V lost 1 base, and 6 bases had no gene match. Written as DNA, the CDR3 is TGTGCCAGCAGCTTAGGGTTCCGGACTAGCTCCTACAATGAGCAGTTCTTC. This translates into CASSLGFRTSSYNEQFF.

This clonotype appeared many times. The V call is TRBV7-2, the J call TRBJ2-3; TRBD2 matches at 9 bases. CDR1 is SGHTA and CDR2 is FQGNSA in the germline V gene. V lost 5 bases, J lost 7 bases, and 10 bases stayed unmatched. The CDR3 has 15 amino acids. The CDR3 sequence: CASSPGLAGLNTQYF. DNA for the CDR3: TGTGCCAGCAGCCCCGGCCTAGCGGGGCTTAATACGCAGTATTTT.

This clonotype was detected only a few times. This chain uses TRBV7-9 with TRBJ2-2; 7 bases are a match to TRBD2. CDR1 SEHNR and CDR2 FQNEAQ come from the germline V gene (reference sequence). V was pared by 5 bases and J by 1 base, with 4 bases of the junction left unmatched. This CDR3 is built from 15 residues. CDR3 sequence (DNA): TGTGCCAGCAGCCCACGCGGGGGGAACACCGGGGAGCTGTTTTTT. It specifies CASSPRGGNTGELFF.